This T cell receptor beta chain was sequenced during a study of cytomegalovirus exposure and HLA in healthy donors. The study's findings and limits: In vitro, a few CMV-associated chains proved specific for CMV antigens. Evidence from a later analysis indicated that most CMV-associated TCR beta chains looked HLA-restricted.

As regards this clone: The antigen is not known.

Germline CDR1 and CDR2: GTSNPN and SVGIG (reference sequence). V dropped 4 bases and J dropped 7; count of bases not matched to a gene: 12. This CDR3 comprises 15 residues. The PCR had 60 Vbeta and 13 Jbeta primers. Profiling relied on immunoSEQ multiplex PCR, and the TCRdb table lists in-frame clones only, not all of them. The sample records 100,000 or so clones, more than 75% being singletons. The source material was PBMCs. This chain uses TRBV30 with TRBJ2-3; 9 positions match TRBD1. This TCR derives from a human donor in good health. The CDR3 DNA reads as TGTGCCTGGAAAAGGGACAGGGTGACACCTCATACGCAGTATTTT. This gives the protein CAWKRDRVTPHTQYF.